The 9 T cell receptor beta chains given below trace back to one sample, sequenced in a study of CD8+ T cells in alopecia areata. Treatment in this sample: oral pan-JAK inhibitor, 5-10 mg twice daily. Extraction and reverse transcription of RNA yielded cDNA as the sequencing template. The assay was immunoSEQ multiplex PCR, and TCRdb's table has in-frame clones only and misses some. The table has roughly 110,000 clones, less than 70% seen once. The sequencing here drew on CD4+ T cells sorted from blood, taken at week 24, from a patient treated with tofacitinib. Receptor source: a human donor with alopecia areata.

The chain joins TRBV25-1 to TRBJ1-1, with D hard to call. V lost 8 bases to trimming and J lost 4 bases, with 14 bases between them. CDR1 is MGHDK and CDR2 is SYGVNS in the germline V gene. The CDR3 totals 13 residues. CDR3 residues: CASDSGQITEAFF. As DNA, the CDR3 is TGTGCCAGCGATTCCGGGCAGATCACTGAAGCTTTCTTT.

V usage is TRBV4-1 and J usage is TRBJ1-1; no firm D call. The CDR3 covers 15 residues. Germline lookup yields CDR1 MGHRA and CDR2 YSYEKL. V was trimmed by 1 base and J by 0 bases, leaving 9 bases between them. The DNA for the CDR3 is TGCGCCAGCAGCCAAGGGAGACATATGAACACTGAAGCTTTCTTT. It encodes CASSQGRHMNTEAFF.

DNA for the CDR3: TGTGCCAGCAGCTCCATCGGACAGAATTCACCCCTCCACTTT. It specifies CASSSIGQNSPLHF. The chain recombines TRBV5-4 with TRBJ1-6; the D gene is possibly TRBD1 (6 bases). From germline, CDR1 is SGHNT and CDR2 YYREEE (reference sequence). This CDR3 contains 14 residues. V was cut by 3 bases and J by 7 bases, with 11 bases left in between.

This clone was observed a handful of times. This chain connects TRBV28 to TRBJ1-5, with 9 nucleotides matching TRBD1. The CDR3 runs to 15 residues. Germline lookup yields CDR1 MDHEN and CDR2 SYDVKM. Trimming removed 4 bases from V and 5 bases from J; junction bases left unmatched: 6. The CDR3 bases are TGTGCCAGCAGTTCCCCGGGACAGGGTCATCAGCCCCAGCATTTT. Amino acid sequence: CASSSPGQGHQPQHF. Together with reference TRBV28 and TRBJ1-5, the CDR3 gives the full variable domain: DVKVTQSSRYLVKRTGEKVFLECVQDMDHENMFWYRQDPGLGLRLIYFSYDVKMKEKGDIPEGYSVSREKKERFSLILESASTNQTSMYLCASSSPGQGHQPQHFGDGTRLSIL.

This rearrangement joins TRBV5-6 to TRBJ2-1, with 8 bases fitting TRBD1. The CDR3 loop spans 15 amino acids. With V trimmed by 1 base and J by 4 bases, 4 bases remained unmatched. The germline gives CDR1 SGHDT, CDR2 YYEEEE. The CDR3 DNA follows: TGTGCCAGCAGCTTGACAGGGGGACAGTACAATGAGCAGTTCTTC. This encodes CASSLTGGQYNEQFF.

This clone has more than one count but fewer than ten. The chain recombines TRBV29-1 with TRBJ2-3; D remains ambiguous. V was shortened by 7 bases and J by 1 base, with 15 bases between the two germline ends. Germline values: CDR1 SQVTM, CDR2 ANQGSEA. This CDR3 contains 14 residues. CDR3 in amino acids: CSATRPPGTDTQYF. In nucleotides, the CDR3 is TGCAGCGCGACACGCCCCCCTGGCACAGATACGCAGTATTTT.

The V gene is TRBV5-1, the J gene TRBJ2-1; D gene uncertain. V was cut by 1 base and J by 8 bases, with 13 bases left in between. This CDR3 has 14 residues. CDR1 SGHRS and CDR2 YFSETQ come from the germline V gene. The CDR3 loop is CASSLSSSRDEQFF. CDR3 nucleotides: TGCGCCAGCAGCTTGAGTTCCTCAAGGGATGAGCAGTTCTTC.

This chain links TRBV14 with TRBJ2-3; D is undetermined. Germline V CDR1 and CDR2: SGHDN, FVKESK. The ends were cut back, 3 bases at V and 3 bases at J, with 13 bases in the middle. The CDR3 runs 15 residues. The CDR3 is CASSQEIRRTDTQYF. The CDR3 DNA is TGTGCCAGCAGCCAGGAAATCCGAAGGACAGATACGCAGTATTTT.

The gene calls are TRBV27 and TRBJ1-5; D is possibly TRBD1 (5 bases). V was pared by 4 bases and J by 7 bases, with 11 bases between. The length of the CDR3 is 13 residues. Per germline, CDR1 MNHEY and CDR2 SMNVEV (reference sequence). This CDR3 is CASSWTHGQPQHF. The CDR3 DNA follows: TGTGCCAGCAGTTGGACACATGGGCAGCCCCAGCATTTT.